Sequencing of this T cell receptor (beta chain) was carried out in a study of T cells after yellow fever vaccination. This clonotype turned up a few times. One entry per CDR3 protein, called by TCRdb with MiXCR from the 5' RACE reads. The profile shows about 370,000 distinct CDR3 sequences, roughly 12% of them singletons. Trimming took off 0 bases at V and 2 bases at J, with 11 bases between the two ends. CDR1 and CDR2 from the germline V gene are KGHSH and LQKENI. The length of the CDR3 is 15 residues. This receptor was obtained from a man aged 18 to 29 who received the YFV17D yellow fever vaccine. The V gene is TRBV18, the J gene TRBJ2-7; TRBD1 might be the D (6 bases). The specimen comprised PBMCs, sampled on the day of the first yellow fever vaccination. The CDR3, as DNA: TGTGCCAGCTCACCACCGGGGGCGATACCCTACGAGCAGTACTTC. Amino acids: CASSPPGAIPYEQYF.